A selection of T cell receptor beta chains follows, all from one sample in a study of cytomegalovirus exposure and HLA in healthy donors. The table came from immunoSEQ multiplex PCR; TCRdb's copy has only in-frame clones and leaves some out. Of more than 110,000 clones in the sample, around 80% were seen once. Sequenced input: PBMCs. These receptors all stem from a man between 45 and 60 years old in good health and CMV-seronegative. CDR3s leave out the opening cysteine and the closing phenylalanine or tryptophan. The order of the fields is V gene, J gene, D gene, clone size, CDR3 protein. The D gene is left open where the match is weak. The size field is filled for only some rows; it gives once, few, many or a size class.

V gene: TRBV2
J gene: TRBJ2-1
D gene: TRBD2
clone size: few
CDR3 protein: ASLTSGRYSYNEQF

V gene: TRBV11-2
J gene: TRBJ2-4
D gene: TRBD2
clone size: once
CDR3 protein: ASSLAGGSPFGKNIQY

V gene: TRBV7-9
J gene: TRBJ2-5
D gene: NA
clone size: NA
CDR3 protein: ASSFGQGQETQY

V gene: TRBV7-9
J gene: TRBJ2-1
D gene: TRBD2
clone size: NA
CDR3 protein: ASSLSGSSYNEQF

V gene: TRBV5-1
J gene: TRBJ1-6
D gene: NA
clone size: NA
CDR3 protein: ASSSTSSYNSPLH

V gene: TRBV28
J gene: TRBJ2-7
D gene: NA
clone size: NA
CDR3 protein: ASSLLGANYEQY

V gene: TRBV11-3
J gene: TRBJ2-3
D gene: NA
clone size: NA
CDR3 protein: ASSLGPRATDTQY

V gene: TRBV28
J gene: TRBJ2-5
D gene: NA
clone size: NA
CDR3 protein: ASNARGSGSQETQY

V gene: TRBV9
J gene: TRBJ1-1
D gene: NA
clone size: few
CDR3 protein: ASSARGGGWTEAF

V gene: TRBV18
J gene: TRBJ2-1
D gene: TRBD2
clone size: NA
CDR3 protein: ASSLMREGNEQF

V gene: TRBV27
J gene: TRBJ2-2
D gene: NA
clone size: NA
CDR3 protein: ASSPPSGKFGGELF

V gene: TRBV10-2
J gene: TRBJ2-5
D gene: NA
clone size: NA
CDR3 protein: ASTPAGETQY

V gene: TRBV15
J gene: TRBJ2-7
D gene: NA
clone size: NA
CDR3 protein: ATSRDNLYEQY

V gene: TRBV6-4
J gene: TRBJ1-2
D gene: NA
clone size: NA
CDR3 protein: ASSDDPSGGYT

V gene: TRBV28
J gene: TRBJ2-7
D gene: TRBD2
clone size: NA
CDR3 protein: ASPGPGLAGGLQY

V gene: TRBV20-1
J gene: TRBJ1-1
D gene: NA
clone size: NA
CDR3 protein: SASMGQKAF

V gene: TRBV5-6
J gene: TRBJ1-1
D gene: NA
clone size: few
CDR3 protein: ASSLESNTEAF

V gene: TRBV20-1
J gene: TRBJ2-5
D gene: NA
clone size: NA
CDR3 protein: SAMGEETQY

V gene: TRBV5-4
J gene: TRBJ2-1
D gene: TRBD1
clone size: NA
CDR3 protein: ASSFGTGHNEQF

V gene: TRBV6-4
J gene: TRBJ2-3
D gene: NA
clone size: NA
CDR3 protein: ASSAGTQADTQY

V gene: TRBV6-1
J gene: TRBJ2-7
D gene: TRBD2
clone size: NA
CDR3 protein: ASRPTSGFSYEQY

V gene: TRBV19
J gene: TRBJ2-2
D gene: NA
clone size: few
CDR3 protein: ASSMGRWAGELF

V gene: TRBV7-2
J gene: TRBJ1-3
D gene: NA
clone size: once
CDR3 protein: ASSYIASGNTIY

V gene: TRBV19
J gene: TRBJ2-1
D gene: TRBD2
clone size: NA
CDR3 protein: ASSGRGGRANEQF

V gene: TRBV29-1
J gene: NA
D gene: TRBD2
clone size: NA
CDR3 protein: SVEVAGTTYEQY

V gene: TRBV7-3
J gene: TRBJ1-3
D gene: NA
clone size: NA
CDR3 protein: ASSPMAVAGNTIY

V gene: TRBV6-5
J gene: TRBJ2-2
D gene: NA
clone size: few
CDR3 protein: ASSYSSAGELF

V gene: TRBV18
J gene: TRBJ2-1
D gene: NA
clone size: NA
CDR3 protein: ASSLGQDNEQF

V gene: TRBV11-3
J gene: TRBJ2-1
D gene: TRBD2
clone size: NA
CDR3 protein: ASSLGSSGRYNEQF

V gene: TRBV27
J gene: TRBJ1-4
D gene: TRBD1
clone size: NA
CDR3 protein: ASRLWGTAEKLF

V gene: TRBV30
J gene: TRBJ2-7
D gene: TRBD1
clone size: NA
CDR3 protein: AWSAPGTDEQY

V gene: TRBV7-2
J gene: TRBJ2-2
D gene: NA
clone size: few
CDR3 protein: ASSLNRNTGELF

V gene: TRBV19
J gene: TRBJ2-5
D gene: TRBD2
clone size: NA
CDR3 protein: ASSIDTRGGGTQY

V gene: TRBV5-8
J gene: TRBJ2-7
D gene: TRBD1
clone size: NA
CDR3 protein: ASSFRDRRDYEQY

V gene: TRBV4-1
J gene: TRBJ2-3
D gene: NA
clone size: once
CDR3 protein: ASSQDNVGTSTDTQY

V gene: TRBV7-9
J gene: TRBJ2-2
D gene: TRBD1
clone size: NA
CDR3 protein: ASSSRDSYTGELF

V gene: TRBV6-1
J gene: TRBJ2-1
D gene: TRBD1
clone size: NA
CDR3 protein: ASLRPGQGSDEQF

V gene: TRBV7-3
J gene: TRBJ2-1
D gene: TRBD1
clone size: once
CDR3 protein: ASSLTGQAQYNEQF

V gene: TRBV18
J gene: TRBJ2-1
D gene: TRBD2
clone size: NA
CDR3 protein: ASSPALKGTSGRPNEQF

V gene: TRBV7-9
J gene: TRBJ2-5
D gene: TRBD2
clone size: NA
CDR3 protein: ASSRILQREKAETQY

V gene: TRBV6-5
J gene: TRBJ2-3
D gene: NA
clone size: NA
CDR3 protein: ASSMRRGDTQY

V gene: TRBV12-5
J gene: TRBJ2-2
D gene: TRBD2
clone size: NA
CDR3 protein: ASGLVPGGNTGELF